The 11 T cell receptor beta chains reported below all come from one sample, sequenced in a study of blood T cell repertoires in COVID-19. The table came from immunoSEQ multiplex PCR; TCRdb's copy has only in-frame clones and leaves some out. This table holds around 220,000 clones, 90% found once. Input material: PBMCs or T cells enriched from blood (not recorded which). These receptor sequences come from a man aged 25-45 years who had been exposed to COVID-19.

This clone was observed many times. The chain carries TRBV7-2 and TRBJ2-1, with 7 bases fitting TRBD1. From germline, CDR1 is SGHTA and CDR2 FQGNSA. The V segment lost 0 bases and the J segment 5 bases; nucleotides outside the gene matches: 7. The CDR3 extends over 16 amino acids. Written as DNA, the CDR3 is TGTGCCAGCAGCTTAGCTTCCGGGACAGACAACAATGAGCAGTTCTTC. This codes for CASSLASGTDNNEQFF.

The genes are TRBV5-1 and TRBJ2-2, with D hard to call. Germline values: CDR1 SGHRS, CDR2 YFSETQ. V was clipped by 0 bases and J by 4 bases, with 7 bases between them. This CDR3 region has 14 residues. CDR3 sequence (DNA): TGCGCCAGCAGCTTGGAAAGCATCACCGGGGAGCTGTTTTTT. This gives the protein CASSLESITGELFF.

V is TRBV5-4 and J is TRBJ2-1; 8 bases match TRBD2. Per the germline V gene, CDR1 is SGHNT and CDR2 is YYREEE (reference sequence). The CDR3 totals 15 residues. Trimming cost V 0 bases and J 3 bases; bases outside gene matches: 2. The CDR3 DNA reads as TGTGCCAGCAGCTTGGGTAGCGGGGTCTACAATGAGCAGTTCTTC. As protein: CASSLGSGVYNEQFF.

Only a few counts were recorded for this clone. The J gene is TRBJ1-1, the V gene TRBV5-4; tentative D call: TRBD1 (6 bases). The CDR3 has 13 amino acids. Trimming shortened V by 3 bases and J by 4 bases, and 10 bases separated the two germline ends. In germline, CDR1 is SGHNT, CDR2 YYREEE (reference sequence). In DNA form, the CDR3 reads TGTGCCAGCAGCTCACAGGGACCCACTGAAGCTTTCTTT. Its translation: CASSSQGPTEAFF.

The chain joins TRBV3-1 (or the pseudogene TRBV3-2) to TRBJ2-5, with TRBD2 matching over 7 bases. The V and J ends lost 4 bases and 1 base, in that order; junction bases with no gene match: 3. CDR3 length: 14 residues. The germline V gene has CDR1 LGHDT and CDR2 YNNKEL (reference sequence). Here the CDR3 DNA reads TGTGCCAGCAGCCCGGGACTACTCCAAGAGACCCAGTACTTC. Protein: CASSPGLLQETQYF.

This clone was counted a few times. The chain uses TRBV4-1 and TRBJ1-2; 7 bases are a match to TRBD1. The CDR3 sequence is 17 residues long. Germline CDR1 MGHRA, CDR2 YSYEKL. V was pared by 3 bases and J by 2 bases, with 12 bases of the junction left unmatched. CDR3 amino acids: CASSQPLGPRGNYGYTF. CDR3 bases: TGCGCCAGCAGCCAGCCCCTGGGCCCCAGGGGGAACTATGGCTACACCTTC.

A few counts support this clone. The V and J genes are TRBV7-7 and TRBJ2-5; 10 bases line up with TRBD2. CDR1 and CDR2 (germline): SSHAT, FNYEAQ (reference sequence). V lost 2 bases, J lost 2 bases, and 2 bases stayed unmatched. This CDR3 is 15 amino acids long. The CDR3 sequence: CASSLQAGGQETQYF. The CDR3 DNA follows: TGTGCCAGCAGCTTACAAGCGGGGGGGCAAGAGACCCAGTACTTC.

The V and J genes are TRBV6-1 and TRBJ1-2, with D hard to call. The V gene lost 2 bases and the J gene lost 4 bases, with 23 bases spanning the gap. This CDR3 has 18 residues. Germline CDR1 MNHNS, CDR2 SASEGT. This CDR3 is CASSENKNVRVSFYGYTF. CDR3 nucleotide sequence: TGTGCCAGCAGTGAAAATAAGAACGTTCGTGTGAGCTTCTATGGCTACACCTTC.

CDR3 in amino acids: CASSVRQGRNTEAFF. The CDR3 DNA reads as TGTGCCAGCAGCGTAAGACAGGGGCGGAACACTGAAGCTTTCTTT. The V call is TRBV7-2, the J call TRBJ1-1; 8 bases agree with TRBD1. Trimming removed 5 bases from V and 1 base from J; junction bases left unmatched: 6. Germline V gene sequence: CDR1 SGHTA, CDR2 FQGNSA. The CDR3 runs to 15 residues.

In its sample, this clone was seen once. The rearrangement links TRBV13 to TRBJ2-7; D not certain. Trimming removed 2 bases from V and 2 bases from J, with 10 bases in between. The germline V gene has CDR1 PRHDT and CDR2 FYEKMQ (reference sequence). This CDR3 is built from 14 residues. CDR3 loop: CASSLKEPTYEQYF. CDR3 in DNA: TGTGCCAGCAGCTTAAAGGAGCCCACCTACGAGCAGTACTTC.

The chain joins TRBV11-2 to TRBJ1-2; TRBD1 matches 8 bases. V dropped 2 bases and J dropped 4; count of bases not matched to a gene: 9. The CDR3 is 16 amino acids. Looked up from germline, CDR1 is SGHAT and CDR2 is FQNNGV. The CDR3 nucleotides are TGTGCCAGCAGCTTAATGGGAACGACAGGGGTCTATGGCTACACCTTC. Translated, it gives CASSLMGTTGVYGYTF.